Presented here are 12 T cell receptor beta chains from one specimen sequenced in a study of metastatic and nonmetastatic thyroid tumors (TCRdb year 2020). None of the patients had been given any treatment before thyroid surgery. Library preparation used PCR. Sequencing was carried out with an Illumina HiSeq 4000. The public reads were reprocessed in TCRdb via fastp at Q25 and MiXCR, keeping in-frame beta chains. This sample comprises some 11,000 clones, roughly 21% of them detected only once. Clones ranked in the top ten supply 12% to 15% of the sample. The sequencing input was adjacent normal tissue. The origin of the receptors is a female donor with papillary thyroid cancer or a benign thyroid nodule (not recorded which). Some clones in this sample may be carry-over from other donors' samples.

A word on this clone: One junction end does not reproduce the germline sequence, and a read error may be involved. This chain connects TRBV20-1 to TRBJ2-1; a weak D match, TRBD2 (5 bases). The CDR3 contains 14 residues. Germline CDR1 and CDR2: DFQATT and SNEGSKA (reference sequence). The CDR3 protein is CSATRRGSYNERFF. DNA of the CDR3: TGCAGTGCTACCAGACGGGGTTCCTACAATGAGCGGTTCTTC.

Sample share makes this clone medium-sized (0.01 to 0.1%). The J gene is TRBJ1-5, the V gene TRBV6-2 or TRBV6-3; 7 nucleotides align to TRBD1. Germline assignment: CDR1 MNHEY and CDR2 SVGEGT. V was pared by 2 bases and J by 6 bases, with 10 bases of the junction left unmatched. The CDR3 runs to 16 residues. CDR3 bases: TGTGCCAGCAGTTACGGAGGGGGCTGGGGAAGTCAGCCCCAGCATTTT. Translating it yields CASSYGGGWGSQPQHF.

The rearrangement links TRBV3-1 to TRBJ2-1; D remains ambiguous. The CDR3 is made up of 14 amino acids. Germline V CDR1 and CDR2: LGHDT, YNNKEL (reference sequence). V was clipped by 0 bases and J by 4 bases, with 7 bases between them. The CDR3 DNA reads as TGTGCCAGCAGCCAAGAACTTAGGTACAATGAGCAGTTCTTC. This encodes CASSQELRYNEQFF.

V usage is TRBV29-1 and J usage is TRBJ1-1, with D tentatively TRBD1 (5 bases). Germline CDR1 reads SQVTM; CDR2 reads ANQGSEA. The CDR3 length is 15 residues. Trimming pared 8 bases from V and 4 bases from J, leaving 23 bases between. The CDR3 DNA is TGCAGCATACGACAACTGTGGGGGACGAGCACTGAAGCTTTCTTT. Amino acids: CSIRQLWGTSTEAFF.

This clone was recorded at least ten times. The sample contains more than one DNA sequence encoding this CDR3. The chain uses TRBV3-1 and TRBJ2-5; 11 bases align to TRBD2. Trimming removed 4 bases from V and 2 bases from J; junction bases left unmatched: 3. The CDR3 sequence is 15 residues long. Germline loops: CDR1 LGHDT, CDR2 YNNKEL (reference sequence). CDR3 sequence (DNA): TGTGCCAGCAGCCGACTAGCGGGGCTGCAAGAGACCCAGTACTTC. Amino acids: CASSRLAGLQETQYF.

The chain employs TRBV11-2 and TRBJ2-3, with TRBD2 identical over 7 bases. CDR3 length: 15 residues. Germline V gene lookup returns CDR1 SGHAT and CDR2 FQNNGV. V shed 0 bases, J shed 7 bases, and the junction held 7 bases outside the gene matches. The CDR3 sequence is CASSLDLAGANTQYF. The CDR3 bases are TGTGCCAGCAGCTTAGATTTAGCGGGTGCCAATACGCAGTATTTT.

This clone is medium-sized within its sample. This chain connects TRBV10-1 to TRBJ2-1; maybe TRBD1 (6 bases). Germline-derived CDR1 and CDR2 are WNHNN and SYGVQD (reference sequence). Trimming took 0 bases from V and 7 from J, leaving 16 bases between them. The CDR3 contains 16 residues. CDR3 in amino acids: CASSESVAGVGNEQFF. CDR3 in DNA: TGCGCCAGCAGTGAGTCGGTGGCAGGGGTTGGGAATGAGCAGTTCTTC.

Many counts were recorded for this clone. The chain recombines TRBV20-1 with TRBJ2-1; tentatively, D is TRBD2 (6 bases). Germline values: CDR1 DFQATT, CDR2 SNEGSKA (reference sequence). With 0 bases removed from V and 7 bases from J, the gap between germline ends came to 28 bases. The CDR3 length is 19 residues. As DNA, the CDR3 is TGCAGTGCTAGAGAATCGGGGAAGGGAGGTCACCTCATACGGAATGAGCAGTTCTTC. The encoded protein is CSARESGKGGHLIRNEQFF.

Concerning this clone itself: The CDR3 does not close with the conserved phenylalanine or tryptophan, likely indicating a read error. The gene calls are TRBV5-4 and TRBJ1-1, with 8 bases that match TRBD1. The J segment lost 4 bases and the V segment lost 8 bases, leaving 13 bases of the junction unmatched. The CDR3 contains 15 residues. The germline CDR1 and CDR2 sequences are SGHNT and YYREEE (reference sequence). CDR3 sequence reads: CASSPDRAMGTEAFL. The CDR3 bases are TGTGCCAGTAGCCCGGACAGGGCGATGGGCACTGAAGCTTTCCTT.

This clone is medium-sized in the sample. This rearrangement joins TRBV6-2 or TRBV6-3 to TRBJ2-6, with unresolved D. The ends were cut back, 4 bases at V and 0 bases at J, with 16 bases in the middle. The length of the CDR3 is 18 residues. Germline V CDR1 and CDR2: MNHEY, SVGEGT. This chain's CDR3 is CASSSQSVYYSGANVLTF. CDR3 nucleotide sequence: TGTGCCAGCAGTTCCCAATCAGTGTATTACTCTGGGGCCAACGTCCTGACTTTC.

In its sample, this clone was seen a few times. The rearrangement links TRBV19 to TRBJ2-1; D might be TRBD1 or TRBD2, each matching 6 bases. CDR1 and CDR2 from the germline V gene are LNHDA and SQIVND (reference sequence). The CDR3 runs 11 residues. Between the trimmed V and J ends, which lost 8 bases and 5 bases, there was a span of 7 bases. The CDR3 nucleotides read TGTGCCAGTCGGGGGCACAATGAGCAGTTCTTC. Translated: CASRGHNEQFF.

By sample share, this clone is medium-sized. The rearrangement uses TRBV6-1 and TRBJ2-1; D call uncertain. The V end lost 2 bases, the J end lost 6 bases, and 11 bases lay between the germline ends. This CDR3 has 14 amino acids. The germline gives CDR1 MNHNS, CDR2 SASEGT. CDR3 amino acids: CASSELNSPNEQFF. In nucleotides, the CDR3 is TGTGCCAGCAGTGAACTAAACAGCCCCAATGAGCAGTTCTTC.